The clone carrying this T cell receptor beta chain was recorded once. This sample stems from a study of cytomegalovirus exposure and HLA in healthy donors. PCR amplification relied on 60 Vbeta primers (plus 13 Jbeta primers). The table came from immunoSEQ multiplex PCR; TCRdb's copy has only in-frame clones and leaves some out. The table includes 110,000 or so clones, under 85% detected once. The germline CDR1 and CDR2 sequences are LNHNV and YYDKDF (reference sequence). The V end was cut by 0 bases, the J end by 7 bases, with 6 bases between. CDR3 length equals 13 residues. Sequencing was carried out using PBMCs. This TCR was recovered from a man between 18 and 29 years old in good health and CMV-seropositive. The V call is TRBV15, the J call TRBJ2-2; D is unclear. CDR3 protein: CATSRDPGGELFF. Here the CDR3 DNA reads TGTGCCACCAGCAGAGATCCGGGCGGGGAGCTGTTTTTT. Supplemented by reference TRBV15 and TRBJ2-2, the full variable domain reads DAMVIQNPRYQVTQFGKPVTLSCSQTLNHNVMYWYQQKSSQAPKLLFHYYDKDFNNEADTPDNFQSRRPNTSFCFLDIRSPGLGDTAMYLCATSRDPGGELFFGEGSRLTVL.